What follows is one TCR beta chain and its context. Its matching antigen is unknown. This CDR3 comprises 15 residues. Germline CDR1 MDHEN, CDR2 SYDVKM. V lost 8 bases and J lost 2; bases outside the gene matches: 12. The method was immunoSEQ multiplex PCR; TCRdb's version includes in-frame clones alone and lacks a portion of them. The data contain 45,000 to 75,000 clones, about 94% of them singletons. The data are from a study of human versus mouse CDR3 diversity and MHC coevolution. Points from the study as a whole: Humans had the largest estimated TCR beta repertoire, 1.5 million to 2 million clonotypes. Most of the three human donors had the lowest clonal inequality. Compared with mice, human CDR3s carried more deletions and insertions on average.

The material sequenced was naive CD4+ T cells from blood. Subset: CD45RO-negative CD62L-positive naive CD4 T cells. This TCR came from a person in their sixties in good health. V usage is TRBV28 and J usage is TRBJ2-7; TRBD2 matches 7 bases. The CDR3 nucleotides are TGTGCCAGCGTGGCGGGAGTCGGAGGGACCTACGAGCAGTACTTC. Protein sequence: CASVAGVGGTYEQYF.